The subject of this entry is one TCR beta chain. TCRdb's table, derived via immunoSEQ multiplex PCR, lists solely in-frame clones and lacks some. The sample lists 95,000 to 150,000 clones; about 83% were seen once. Germline assignment: CDR1 GTSNPN and CDR2 SVGIG (reference sequence). The J segment lost 6 bases and the V segment lost 5 bases, leaving 4 bases of the junction unmatched. The CDR3 spans 13 residues. The time point is: peripheral blood 6 weeks after treatment start. Locally advanced or metastatic urothelial carcinoma was present in patients. The data derive from a study of PD-L1 blockade in urothelial cancer. Study-wide context: Analyses were performed on blood at 3 weeks after treatment start (the second dose) and at 6 weeks.

The rearrangement joins TRBV30 to TRBJ2-1, with 10 bases lining up with TRBD1. This sequence was found in a man between 45 and 60 years old with urothelial cancer. Sequenced here: PBMCs, sampled around atezolizumab (anti-PD-L1) treatment. CDR3 region: CAWFGTGVNEQFF. The CDR3 region has the DNA TGTGCCTGGTTCGGGACAGGGGTCAATGAGCAGTTCTTC. Based on the CDR3 plus reference TRBV30 and TRBJ2-1, the full variable domain is SQTIHQWPATLVQPVGSPLSLECTVEGTSNPNLYWYRQAAGRGLQLLFYSVGIGQISSEVPQNLSASRPQDRQFILSSKKLLLSDSGFYLCAWFGTGVNEQFFGPGTRLTVL.